Presented here are 27 T cell receptor beta chains from one specimen sequenced in a study of cytotoxic CD8 clonotypes in ibrutinib-treated CLL. The data were produced by immunoSEQ multiplex PCR, yet TCRdb's version contains in-frame clones alone and is incomplete. Of 150,000 or so clones in the sample, under 85% were seen once. Specimen: PBMCs, collected after 24 months of ibrutinib treatment. Receptors originate from a human donor with chronic lymphocytic leukemia.

A remark on this clone: This sample includes further DNA sequences coding for the same CDR3. The genes are TRBV28 and TRBJ1-1; D gene ambiguous. Trimming took off 2 bases at V and 3 bases at J, with 4 bases between the two ends. This CDR3 has 12 amino acids. CDR1 and CDR2 (germline): MDHEN, SYDVKM. Here the CDR3 DNA reads TGTGCCAGCAGTTTACGACACACTGAAGCTTTCTTT. It translates to CASSLRHTEAFF.

The rearrangement uses TRBV13 and TRBJ1-3; 7 bases are shared with TRBD1. The CDR3 totals 15 residues. Per germline, CDR1 PRHDT and CDR2 FYEKMQ (reference sequence). V shed 5 bases, J shed 3 bases, and the junction held 7 bases outside the gene matches. CDR3 nucleotides: TGTGCCAGCAGCCTACAGGGGTTTGGTGGAAACACCATATATTTT. The encoded protein is CASSLQGFGGNTIYF.

V and J are TRBV11-2 and TRBJ2-3, with 7 bases fitting TRBD2. The germline V gene encodes CDR1 SGHAT and CDR2 FQNNGV. The ends lost 8 bases at V and 0 bases at J; junction bases unmatched: 8. The CDR3 loop spans 15 amino acids. The CDR3 here is CASGTQRGSTDTQYF. The CDR3 DNA is TGTGCCAGCGGGACCCAGCGGGGTAGCACAGATACGCAGTATTTT.

In its sample, this clone was seen a few times. This sequence joins TRBV2 and TRBJ2-7; the D gene is possibly TRBD1 (5 bases). The CDR3 is 14 amino acids. Trimming cost V 4 bases and J 5 bases, with 15 bases left between them. Germline-derived CDR1 and CDR2 are SNHLY and FYNNEI. In DNA form, the CDR3 reads TGTGCCAGCAGTGGGTTAGAGACAGTCGACGAGCAGTACTTC. Encoded protein: CASSGLETVDEQYF.

The rearrangement joins TRBV18 to TRBJ2-7; D assignment may be TRBD1 or TRBD2 (5 bases each). CDR3 length: 15 residues. V dropped 8 bases and J dropped 0 bases, with 17 bases sitting between them. In germline, CDR1 is KGHSH, CDR2 LQKENI. Here the CDR3 reads CASGPTGPNSYEQYF. In DNA, the CDR3 is TGTGCCAGCGGACCAACGGGGCCAAACTCCTACGAGCAGTACTTC.

On this clone itself: This CDR3 is also generated by other DNA sequences in the sample. The chain recombines TRBV9 with TRBJ2-2; no clear D. This CDR3 is built from 13 residues. The germline V gene encodes CDR1 SGDLS and CDR2 YYNGEE. Trimming left V 0 bases short and J 5 bases short, with 5 bases between. The DNA of the CDR3 is TGTGCCAGCAGCGTAGTTGGGACCGGGGAGCTGTTTTTT. Encoded protein: CASSVVGTGELFF. The whole variable domain, filled in from reference TRBV9 and TRBJ2-2, reads DSGVTQTPKHLITATGQRVTLRCSPRSGDLSVYWYQQSLDQGLQFLIQYYNGEERAKGNILERFSAQQFPDLHSELNLSSLELGDSALYFCASSVVGTGELFFGEGSRLTVL.

This sequence joins TRBV4-1 and TRBJ2-3, with TRBD2 matching over 8 bases. V was clipped by 0 bases and J by 6 bases; unmatched bases: 8. This CDR3 contains 16 residues. Germline CDR1 is MGHRA and CDR2 is YSYEKL. CDR3 in amino acids: CASSQERGALRDTQYF. The CDR3 DNA reads TGCGCCAGCAGCCAAGAGCGGGGGGCTTTAAGGGATACGCAGTATTTT.

The chain uses TRBV18 and TRBJ1-1; D remains unclear. Germline V lookup: CDR1 KGHSH, CDR2 LQKENI. CDR3 length: 14 residues. Trimming left V 3 bases short and J 4 bases short, with 12 bases between. In DNA, the CDR3 is TGTGCCAGCTCACCCCAGGATTGGGGCACTGAAGCTTTCTTT. Translating gives CASSPQDWGTEAFF.

The genes are TRBV19 and TRBJ1-2; no firm D call. The CDR3 runs to 13 residues. Germline CDR1 reads LNHDA; CDR2 reads SQIVND (reference sequence). Trimming took off 3 bases at V and 3 bases at J, with 8 bases between the two ends. CDR3 amino acids: CASSIGGDYGYTF. CDR3 in DNA: TGTGCCAGTAGTATTGGTGGGGACTATGGCTACACCTTC.

J is TRBJ2-2 and V is TRBV28; the D is unclear. Germline CDR1 and CDR2: MDHEN and SYDVKM. The V and J ends lost 3 bases and 3 bases respectively, with 8 bases between them. The CDR3 covers 14 residues. The CDR3 region has the DNA TGTGCCAGCAGTTTTCGCAGGTACACCGGGGAGCTGTTTTTT. It translates to CASSFRRYTGELFF.

In its sample, this clone was seen a few times. The chain employs TRBV2 and TRBJ1-5; the match to TRBD1 covers 9 bases. Germline values: CDR1 SNHLY, CDR2 FYNNEI. The CDR3 covers 14 residues. V trimming: 10 bases; J trimming: 4 bases; junction bases outside the gene matches: 8. Here the CDR3 reads CATASDRGNQPQHF. DNA for the CDR3: TGTGCCACCGCCTCGGACAGGGGAAATCAGCCCCAGCATTTT.

The gene calls are TRBV6-4 and TRBJ1-2; 8 bases agree with TRBD1. The V gene end was trimmed by 0 bases and the J gene end by 3 bases; junction bases not matched to a gene: 6. The CDR3 runs 16 residues. Germline assignment: CDR1 MRHNA and CDR2 SNTAGT. CDR3 sequence (DNA): TGTGCCAGCAGTGACTCAAACAGGGGGACGGACTATGGCTACACCTTC. Its translation is CASSDSNRGTDYGYTF.

The chain couples TRBV7-2 to TRBJ2-7; D tentatively reads TRBD1 or TRBD2 (7 bases each). The CDR3 runs 15 residues. V shed 4 bases and J shed 2 bases, with 15 bases lying between them. The germline V gene encodes CDR1 SGHTA and CDR2 FQGNSA. The CDR3 loop is CASSSVQGGPYEQYF. The CDR3 DNA reads TGTGCCAGCAGCTCCGTCCAGGGGGGGCCCTACGAGCAGTACTTC.

This clone was detected once. The V call is TRBV28, the J call TRBJ1-1, with no clear D. Per the germline V gene, CDR1 is MDHEN and CDR2 is SYDVKM. The ends were cut back, 6 bases at V and 0 bases at J, with 17 bases in the middle. This CDR3 spans 16 amino acids. The CDR3 is CASSPMGLRMNTEAFF. CDR3 sequence (DNA): TGTGCCAGCAGCCCGATGGGTTTGAGAATGAACACTGAAGCTTTCTTT.

V usage is TRBV5-1 and J usage is TRBJ2-7; D tentatively reads TRBD1 or TRBD2 (5 bases each). CDR1 SGHRS and CDR2 YFSETQ come from the germline V gene. The V and J ends lost 4 bases and 4 bases respectively, with 15 bases between them. This CDR3 is 14 amino acids long. CDR3 nucleotide sequence: TGCGCCAGCAGCCCCCTCGAGGGGCGTTACGAGCAGTACTTC. Encoded protein: CASSPLEGRYEQYF.

The J gene is TRBJ1-2, the V gene TRBV2; weak D call: TRBD1 (5 bases). Trimming pared 2 bases from V and 6 bases from J, leaving 7 bases between. The germline CDR1 and CDR2 sequences are SNHLY and FYNNEI. The CDR3 spans 12 residues. The CDR3: CASSESGDGYTF. CDR3 in DNA: TGTGCCAGCAGTGAATCGGGGGATGGCTACACCTTC.

CDR3 sequence: CSASATEEFF. In DNA, the CDR3 is TGCAGTGCTAGTGCTACGGAGGAGTTCTTC. The J gene is TRBJ2-1, the V gene TRBV20-1; possible D gene TRBD2, 5 bases. Germline-derived CDR1 and CDR2 are DFQATT and SNEGSKA (reference sequence). V dropped 3 bases and J dropped 14 bases, with 11 bases sitting between them. The CDR3 has 10 amino acids.

The chain combines TRBV14 with TRBJ1-1; D is ambiguous. The CDR3 loop spans 13 amino acids. The V gene lost 3 bases and the J gene lost 0 bases, with 5 bases spanning the gap. Looked up from germline, CDR1 is SGHDN and CDR2 is FVKESK. In DNA form, the CDR3 reads TGTGCCAGCAGCCAGGGCATGAACACTGAAGCTTTCTTT. It yields the protein CASSQGMNTEAFF. Full variable domain (rest looked up from reference TRBV14 and TRBJ1-1): EAGVTQFPSHSVIEKGQTVTLRCDPISGHDNLYWYRRVMGKEIKFLLHFVKESKQDESGMPNNRFLAERTGGTYSTLKVQPAELEDSGVYFCASSQGMNTEAFFGQGTRLTVV.

V gene TRBV2 combines with J gene TRBJ1-5; TRBD1 is a possible D gene (5 bases). The V gene's germline CDR1 is SNHLY and CDR2 FYNNEI. The ends were cut back, 7 bases at V and 0 bases at J, with 10 bases in the middle. This CDR3 comprises 14 residues. As DNA, the CDR3 is TGTGCCAGCAACCGGGGCAATAGCAATCAGCCCCAGCATTTT. Translating it yields CASNRGNSNQPQHF.

The chain is built from TRBV5-6 and TRBJ1-2, with TRBD1 matching over 11 bases. The CDR3 is 14 residues long. The ends lost 4 bases at V and 2 bases at J; junction bases unmatched: 1. The germline CDR1 and CDR2 sequences are SGHDT and YYEEEE. The CDR3: CASSRTGGNYGYTF. CDR3 DNA: TGTGCCAGCAGCCGGACAGGGGGCAACTATGGCTACACCTTC.

This clone was observed a few times. V gene TRBV7-6 combines with J gene TRBJ1-5, with D possibly being TRBD1 (6 bases). V was pared by 1 base and J by 9 bases, with 13 bases between. The CDR3 loop spans 14 amino acids. Germline CDR1 reads SGHVS; CDR2 reads FNYEAQ. The CDR3 sequence: CASSLDQGMGPQHF. For the CDR3, the DNA is TGTGCCAGCAGCTTAGACCAGGGGATGGGGCCCCAGCATTTT.

This rearrangement joins TRBV28 to TRBJ1-1; 9 bases are shared with TRBD1. The ends lost 6 bases at V and 5 bases at J; junction bases unmatched: 10. CDR1 and CDR2 (germline): MDHEN, SYDVKM. The CDR3 is 15 residues long. CDR3 sequence: CASRSAGTGRTEAFF. DNA of the CDR3: TGTGCCAGCAGATCCGCCGGGACAGGGAGGACTGAAGCTTTCTTT.

J is TRBJ1-1 and V is TRBV19; the D gene is possibly TRBD1 (5 bases). The CDR3 covers 13 residues. The germline gives CDR1 LNHDA, CDR2 SQIVND (reference sequence). With 5 bases removed from V and 11 bases from J, the gap between germline ends came to 18 bases. The CDR3 DNA is TGTGCCAGTAGTCCTCTCGGGAGGGGATCCGCTTTCTTT. Its protein is CASSPLGRGSAFF.

The chain joins TRBV28 to TRBJ2-7, with 10 bases matching TRBD2. Germline CDR1 is MDHEN and CDR2 is SYDVKM. V was clipped by 1 base and J by 3 bases; unmatched bases: 12. The CDR3 is made up of 18 amino acids. The CDR3 nucleotides are TGTGCCAGCAGTTTATTGTCCCCCGGGGAGCGGGGGGGCTACGAGCAGTACTTC. Its translation is CASSLLSPGERGGYEQYF.

This clone was counted a single time. The rearrangement links TRBV9 to TRBJ1-3; tentatively, D is TRBD1 (6 bases). V lost 3 bases and J 3 bases, leaving 22 bases between the germline ends. Germline V gene lookup returns CDR1 SGDLS and CDR2 YYNGEE. The CDR3 extends over 18 amino acids. The CDR3 spells CASSANRDRDVLGNTIYF. CDR3 nucleotides: TGTGCCAGCAGCGCGAACAGGGACCGCGATGTACTTGGAAACACCATATATTTT.

The chain recombines TRBV7-8 with TRBJ1-2; tentatively, D is TRBD1 (5 bases). Germline V gene sequence: CDR1 SGHVS, CDR2 FQNEAQ. Trimming pared 2 bases from V and 8 bases from J, leaving 9 bases between. The CDR3 contains 12 residues. CDR3 nucleotide sequence: TGTGCCAGCAGCTTACAGGGTTTAGGCTACACCTTC. Translating it yields CASSLQGLGYTF.

The rearrangement uses TRBV18 and TRBJ2-3; 8 nucleotides agree with TRBD2. Germline V CDR1 and CDR2: KGHSH, LQKENI. The trim removed 1 base at V and 4 bases at J, leaving 10 bases unmatched. CDR3 length equals 17 residues. The CDR3 DNA reads TGTGCCAGCTCACCACGGGGGATAGCGGGAAAAGCAGATACGCAGTATTTT. This gives the protein CASSPRGIAGKADTQYF.